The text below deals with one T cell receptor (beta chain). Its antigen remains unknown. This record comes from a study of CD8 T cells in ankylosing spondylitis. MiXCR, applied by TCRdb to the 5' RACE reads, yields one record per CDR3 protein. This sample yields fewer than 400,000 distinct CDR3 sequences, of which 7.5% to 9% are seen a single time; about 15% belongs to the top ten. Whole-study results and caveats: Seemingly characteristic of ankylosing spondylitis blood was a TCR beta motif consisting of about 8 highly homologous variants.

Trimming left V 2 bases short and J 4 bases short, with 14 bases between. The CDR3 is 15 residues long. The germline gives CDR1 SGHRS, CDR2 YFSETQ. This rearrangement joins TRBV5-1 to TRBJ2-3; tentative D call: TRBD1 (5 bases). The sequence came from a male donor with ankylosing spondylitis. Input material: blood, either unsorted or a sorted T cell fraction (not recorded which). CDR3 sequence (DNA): TGCGCCAGCAGCTTTGGTAAGGCAGGGCCAGATACGCAGTATTTT. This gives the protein CASSFGKAGPDTQYF.